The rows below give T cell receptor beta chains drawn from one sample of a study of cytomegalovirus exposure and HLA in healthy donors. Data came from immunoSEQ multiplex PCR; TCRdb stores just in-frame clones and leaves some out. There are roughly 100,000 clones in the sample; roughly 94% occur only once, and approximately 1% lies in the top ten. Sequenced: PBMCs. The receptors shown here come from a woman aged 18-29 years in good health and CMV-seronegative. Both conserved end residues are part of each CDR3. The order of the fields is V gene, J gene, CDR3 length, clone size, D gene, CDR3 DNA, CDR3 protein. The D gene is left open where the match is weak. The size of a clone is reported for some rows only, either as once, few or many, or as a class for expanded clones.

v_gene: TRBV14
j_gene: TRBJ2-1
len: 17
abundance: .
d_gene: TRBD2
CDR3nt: TGTGCCAGCAGCACCCGGACTAGCGGGCGAGGTTACAATGAGCAGTTCTTC
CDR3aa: CASSTRTSGRGYNEQFF

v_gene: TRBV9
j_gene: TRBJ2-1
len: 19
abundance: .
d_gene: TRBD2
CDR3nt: TGTGCCAGCAGCCCCGGGACTAGCGGGGGGCCCATCCCCTACAATGAGCAGTTCTTC
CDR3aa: CASSPGTSGGPIPYNEQFF

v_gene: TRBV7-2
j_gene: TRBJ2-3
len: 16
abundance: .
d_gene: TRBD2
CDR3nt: TGTGCCAGCAGCTTAAGACTAGCGGGAGGATCAGATACGCAGTATTTT
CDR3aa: CASSLRLAGGSDTQYF

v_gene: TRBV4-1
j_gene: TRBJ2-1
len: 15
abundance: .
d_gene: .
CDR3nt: TGCGCCAGCAGCCCCTCATGGACTGCGTCGGGTGAGCAGTTCTTC
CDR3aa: CASSPSWTASGEQFF

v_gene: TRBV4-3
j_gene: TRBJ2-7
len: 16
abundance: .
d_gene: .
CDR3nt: TGCGCCAGCAGCCAAGATCTCGCAGATTTCTCCTACGAGCAGTACTTC
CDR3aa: CASSQDLADFSYEQYF

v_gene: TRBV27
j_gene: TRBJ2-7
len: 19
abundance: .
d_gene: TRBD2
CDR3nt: TGTGCCAGCAGTTTATTTTTTCGGCTGACTAGCGGGAGGGTCTACGAGCAGTACTTC
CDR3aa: CASSLFFRLTSGRVYEQYF

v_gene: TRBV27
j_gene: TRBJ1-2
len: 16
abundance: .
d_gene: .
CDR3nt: TGTGCCAGCCTTTACAAGGAGGGAAACGGGCACTATGGCTACACCTTC
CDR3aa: CASLYKEGNGHYGYTF

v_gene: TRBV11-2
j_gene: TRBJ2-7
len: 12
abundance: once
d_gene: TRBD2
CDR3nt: TGTGCCAGCAGCCTAGCGGTCTACGAGCAGTACTTC
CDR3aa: CASSLAVYEQYF

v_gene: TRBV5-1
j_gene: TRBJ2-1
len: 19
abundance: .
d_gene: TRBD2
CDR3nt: TGCGCCAGCAGCGCACCGGGCCCGGGACTAGCGGGAGTTAACAATGAGCAGTTCTTC
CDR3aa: CASSAPGPGLAGVNNEQFF

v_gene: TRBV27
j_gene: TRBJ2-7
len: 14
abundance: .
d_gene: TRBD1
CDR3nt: TGTGCCAGCAGTCCTCGACAGGGGGCGGGGGAGCAGTACTTC
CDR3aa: CASSPRQGAGEQYF

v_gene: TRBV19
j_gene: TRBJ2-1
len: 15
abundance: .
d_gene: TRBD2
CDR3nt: TGTGCCAGTAGCATCAGCGGGAGCTCCTACAATGAGCAGTTCTTC
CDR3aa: CASSISGSSYNEQFF

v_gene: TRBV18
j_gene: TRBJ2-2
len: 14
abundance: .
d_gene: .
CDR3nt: TGTGCCAGCTCACCAAACAAGAACACCGGGGAGCTGTTTTTT
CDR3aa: CASSPNKNTGELFF

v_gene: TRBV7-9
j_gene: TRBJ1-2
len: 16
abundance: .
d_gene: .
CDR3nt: TGTGCCAGCAGCTCCCCCGTCGGTGGGGGCGTCTATGGCTACACCTTC
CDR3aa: CASSSPVGGGVYGYTF

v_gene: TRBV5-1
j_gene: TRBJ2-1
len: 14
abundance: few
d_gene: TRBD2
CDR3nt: TGCGCCAGCAGACGAGGACTAGCAGACAATGAGCAGTTCTTC
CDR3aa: CASRRGLADNEQFF

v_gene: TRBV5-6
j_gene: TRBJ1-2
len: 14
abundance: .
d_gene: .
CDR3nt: TGTGCCAGCAGCTTGGTGGCAGTGAACTATGGCTACACCTTC
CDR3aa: CASSLVAVNYGYTF

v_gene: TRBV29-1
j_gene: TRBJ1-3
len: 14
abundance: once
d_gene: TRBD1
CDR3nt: TGCAGCGTTGAAGCCAAGGGACAGGGAAACACCATATATTTT
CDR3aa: CSVEAKGQGNTIYF

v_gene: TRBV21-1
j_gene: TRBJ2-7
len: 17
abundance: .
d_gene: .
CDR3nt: TGTGCCAGCAGCAAAGATTACCAGGGACATTCAACCTACGAGCAGTACTTC
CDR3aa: CASSKDYQGHSTYEQYF

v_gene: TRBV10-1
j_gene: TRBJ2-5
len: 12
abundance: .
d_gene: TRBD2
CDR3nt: TGCGCCAGCGGACTAGCGGGAGAACCCCAGTACTTC
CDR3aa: CASGLAGEPQYF

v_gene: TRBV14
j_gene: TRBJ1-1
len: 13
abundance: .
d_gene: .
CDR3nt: TGTGCCAGCAGACGAGCACCGAACACTGAAGCTTTCTTT
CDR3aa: CASRRAPNTEAFF

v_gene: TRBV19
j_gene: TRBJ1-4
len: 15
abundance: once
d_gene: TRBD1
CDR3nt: TGTGCCAGTAGTATTCAGGGGGCAACTAATGAAAAACTGTTTTTT
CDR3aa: CASSIQGATNEKLFF

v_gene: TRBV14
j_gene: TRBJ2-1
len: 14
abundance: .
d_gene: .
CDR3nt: TGTGCCAGCAGCCCGGGGGTTGTGTACTATGAGCAGTTCTTC
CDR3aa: CASSPGVVYYEQFF

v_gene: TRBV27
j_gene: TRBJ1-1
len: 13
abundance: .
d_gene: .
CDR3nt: TGTGCCAGCAGACATAAAAGAGACAGGGAAGCTTTCTTT
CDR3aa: CASRHKRDREAFF

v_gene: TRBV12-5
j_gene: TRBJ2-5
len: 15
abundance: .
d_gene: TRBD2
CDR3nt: TGTGCTAGTGGTTCCCTGGGAGCGGGAGAAGAGACCCAGTACTTC
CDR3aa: CASGSLGAGEETQYF

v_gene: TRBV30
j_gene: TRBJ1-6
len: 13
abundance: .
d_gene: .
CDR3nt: TGTGCCTGGATGCTCAGGGCGGTTTCCCCCCTCCACTTT
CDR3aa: CAWMLRAVSPLHF

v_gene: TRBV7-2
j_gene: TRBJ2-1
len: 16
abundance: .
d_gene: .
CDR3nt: TGTGCCAGCAGCTTTGTGCGCTCTAGCTCCTACAATGAGCAGTTCTTC
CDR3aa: CASSFVRSSSYNEQFF

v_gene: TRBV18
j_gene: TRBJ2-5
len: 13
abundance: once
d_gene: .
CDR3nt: TGTGCCAGCTCACCGAAAGGAGTCGAGACCCAGTACTTC
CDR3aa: CASSPKGVETQYF

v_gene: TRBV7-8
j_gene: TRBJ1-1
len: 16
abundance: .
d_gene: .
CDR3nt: TGTGCCAGCAGCTTACTCGACAGTAAGATGAACACTGAAGCTTTCTTT
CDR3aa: CASSLLDSKMNTEAFF

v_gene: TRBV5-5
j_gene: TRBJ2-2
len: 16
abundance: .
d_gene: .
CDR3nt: TGTGCCAGCAGCTTGGCGGCAGGACTGACCACCGGGGAGCTGTTTTTT
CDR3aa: CASSLAAGLTTGELFF

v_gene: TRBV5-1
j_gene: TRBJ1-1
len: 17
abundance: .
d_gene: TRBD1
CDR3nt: TGCGCCAGCAGCTCCTCCTCAGGGGGACAGGTGAACACTGAAGCTTTCTTT
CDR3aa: CASSSSSGGQVNTEAFF

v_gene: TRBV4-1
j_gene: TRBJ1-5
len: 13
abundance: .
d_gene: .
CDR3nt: TGCGCCAGCAGCCAAGGGACAGATCAGCCCCAGCATTTT
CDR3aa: CASSQGTDQPQHF

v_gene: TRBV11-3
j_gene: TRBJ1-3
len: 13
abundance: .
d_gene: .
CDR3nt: TGTGCCAGCAGCGCGGACTCTGGAAACACCATATATTTT
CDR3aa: CASSADSGNTIYF

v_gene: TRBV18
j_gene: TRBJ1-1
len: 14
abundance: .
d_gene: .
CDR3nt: TGTGCCAGCTCGACAATGGACAAGAACACTGAAGCTTTCTTT
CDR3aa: CASSTMDKNTEAFF

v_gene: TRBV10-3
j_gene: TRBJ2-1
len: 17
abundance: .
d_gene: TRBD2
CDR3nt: TGTGCCATCAGTGAGCCGACTAGCGGGCACTCCTACAATGAGCAGTTCTTC
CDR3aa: CAISEPTSGHSYNEQFF

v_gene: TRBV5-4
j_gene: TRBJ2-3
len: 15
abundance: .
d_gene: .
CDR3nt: TGTGCCAGCAGCTTGTGGGGGGTTTCGACAGATACGCAGTATTTT
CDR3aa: CASSLWGVSTDTQYF

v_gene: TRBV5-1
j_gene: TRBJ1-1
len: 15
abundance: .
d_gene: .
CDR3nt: TGCGCCAGCAGCTTGAGTTACAGGGCGAACACTGAAGCTTTCTTT
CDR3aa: CASSLSYRANTEAFF

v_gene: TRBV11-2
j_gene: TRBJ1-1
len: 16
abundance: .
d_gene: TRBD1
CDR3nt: TGTGCCAGCAGCACAGGGGACTCCCCGGGGAACACTGAAGCTTTCTTT
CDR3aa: CASSTGDSPGNTEAFF

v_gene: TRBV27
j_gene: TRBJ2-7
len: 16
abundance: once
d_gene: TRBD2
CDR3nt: TGTGCCAGCAAGGTTCAGGCTAGCGGGTTATATTACGAGCAGTACTTC
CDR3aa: CASKVQASGLYYEQYF

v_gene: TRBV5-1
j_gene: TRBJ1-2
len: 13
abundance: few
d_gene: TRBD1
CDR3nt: TGCGCCAGCAGCCAAACACAGGGGAATGGCTACACCTTC
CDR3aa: CASSQTQGNGYTF

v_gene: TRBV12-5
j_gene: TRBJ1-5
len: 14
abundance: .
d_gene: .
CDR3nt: TGTGCTAGTGGAGTAGCCGACGGGAATCAGCCCCAGCATTTT
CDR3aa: CASGVADGNQPQHF

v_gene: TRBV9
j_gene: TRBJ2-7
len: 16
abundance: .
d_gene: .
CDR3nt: TGTGCCAGCAGCGTAGCCCGGACAGAGCCCACCTACGAGCAGTACTTC
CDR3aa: CASSVARTEPTYEQYF

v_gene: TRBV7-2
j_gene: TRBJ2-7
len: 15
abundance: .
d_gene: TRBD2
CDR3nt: TGTGCCAGCAGCCACGGAGCGGGGGGGCCCTACGAGCAGTACTTC
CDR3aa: CASSHGAGGPYEQYF

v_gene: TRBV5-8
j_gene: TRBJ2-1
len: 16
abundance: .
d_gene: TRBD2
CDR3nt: TGTGCCAGCAGCTTGGGCGGACTAGCGGGAGGGGGTGAGCAGTTCTTC
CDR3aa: CASSLGGLAGGGEQFF

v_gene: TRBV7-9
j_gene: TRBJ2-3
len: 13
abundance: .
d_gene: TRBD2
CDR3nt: TGTGCCACCCGTGGGGGGGTCACAGATACGCAGTATTTT
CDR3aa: CATRGGVTDTQYF

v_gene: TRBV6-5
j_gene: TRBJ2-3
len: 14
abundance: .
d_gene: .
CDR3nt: TGTGCCAGCAGTCCGATGGGAGCCTCAGATACGCAGTATTTT
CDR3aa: CASSPMGASDTQYF

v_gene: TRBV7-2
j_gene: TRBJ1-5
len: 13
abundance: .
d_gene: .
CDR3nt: TGTGCCAGCAGCTTAGCCGGGGAACAGCCCCAGCATTTT
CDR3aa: CASSLAGEQPQHF

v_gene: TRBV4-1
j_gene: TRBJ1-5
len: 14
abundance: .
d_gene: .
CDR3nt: TGCGCCAGCAGCCAGGTACAGGGTAATCAGCCCCAGCATTTT
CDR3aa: CASSQVQGNQPQHF

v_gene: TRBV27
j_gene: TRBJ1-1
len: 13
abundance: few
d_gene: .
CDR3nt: TGTGCCAGCAGATCCCTTTCTAACACTGAAGCTTTCTTT
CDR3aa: CASRSLSNTEAFF

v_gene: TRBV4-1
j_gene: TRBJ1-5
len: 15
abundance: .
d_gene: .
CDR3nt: TGCGCCAGCAGCCAAGGAGATTATAGCAATCAGCCCCAGCATTTT
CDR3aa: CASSQGDYSNQPQHF

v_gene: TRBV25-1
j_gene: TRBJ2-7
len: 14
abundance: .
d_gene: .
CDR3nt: TGTGCCAGCAGTGATATAACGGGTCGGGACGAGCAGTACTTC
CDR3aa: CASSDITGRDEQYF

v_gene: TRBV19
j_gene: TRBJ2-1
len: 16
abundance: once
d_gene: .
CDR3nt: TGTGCCAGTAGTGCTCTCACGACAGGAGCACTCAATGAGCAGTTCTTC
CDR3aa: CASSALTTGALNEQFF

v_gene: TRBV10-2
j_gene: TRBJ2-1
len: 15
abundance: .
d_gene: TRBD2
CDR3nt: TGCGCCAGCAGTGTGGGCGGGAGCTCCTACAATGAGCAGTTCTTC
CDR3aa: CASSVGGSSYNEQFF

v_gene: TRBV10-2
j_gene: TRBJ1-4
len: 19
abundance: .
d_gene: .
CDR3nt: TGCGCCAGCAGAAACCCCACCGCCAAGGGGCGCGAGCTTTCTGAAAAACTGTTTTTT
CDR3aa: CASRNPTAKGRELSEKLFF